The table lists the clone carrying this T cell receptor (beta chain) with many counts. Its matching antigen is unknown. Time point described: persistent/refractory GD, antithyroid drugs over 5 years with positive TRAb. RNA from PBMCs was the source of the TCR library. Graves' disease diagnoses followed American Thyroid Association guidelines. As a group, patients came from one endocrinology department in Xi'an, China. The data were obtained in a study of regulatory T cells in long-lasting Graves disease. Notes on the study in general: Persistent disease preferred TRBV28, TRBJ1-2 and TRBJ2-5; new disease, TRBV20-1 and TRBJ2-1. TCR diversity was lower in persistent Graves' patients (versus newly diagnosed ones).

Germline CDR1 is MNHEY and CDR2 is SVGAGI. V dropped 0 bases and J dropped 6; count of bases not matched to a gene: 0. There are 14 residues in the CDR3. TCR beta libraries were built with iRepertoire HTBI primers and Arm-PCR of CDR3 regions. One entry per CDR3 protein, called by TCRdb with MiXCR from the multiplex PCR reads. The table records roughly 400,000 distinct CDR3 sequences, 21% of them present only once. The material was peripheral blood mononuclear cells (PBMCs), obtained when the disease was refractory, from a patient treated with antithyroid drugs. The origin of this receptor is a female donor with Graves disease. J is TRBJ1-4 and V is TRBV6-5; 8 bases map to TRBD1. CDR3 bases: TGTGCCAGCAGTTACTCCAGGGGGCATGAAAAACTGTTTTTT. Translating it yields CASSYSRGHEKLFF.